The present T cell receptor beta chain was sequenced within a study of T cell responses to AZD1222 COVID-19 vaccine. About this clone itself: Its antigen is unknown.

The CDR3 runs to 14 residues. Trimming removed 8 bases from V and 7 bases from J; junction bases left unmatched: 13. The germline V gene encodes CDR1 SGHTA and CDR2 FQGNSA. This table comes from immunoSEQ multiplex PCR, and its TCRdb copy is limited to in-frame clones, with some not included. The sample has 100,000 or so clones, roughly 87% seen once. Findings and caveats of the study: Donors were mostly white British, more females; clonal diversity possibly underestimated. Spike-wide vaccine-associated CD4 TCRs dominated at 160-218 and 743-854. Baseline antibody screening turned up just a handful of seropositive AZD1222 recipients. Unmutated regions of variants are reportedly targeted by nearly half of spike-specific TCRs.

The chain combines TRBV7-2 with TRBJ2-7; 8 nucleotides match TRBD1. The specimen was peripheral blood, collected 28 days after the second AZD1222 dose. The sequence derives from an adult who received the AZD1222 COVID-19 vaccine. For the CDR3, the DNA is TGTGCCAGCGCAGAACAGGGGGGAATTCGGGAGCAGTACTTC. Translated, it gives CASAEQGGIREQYF.